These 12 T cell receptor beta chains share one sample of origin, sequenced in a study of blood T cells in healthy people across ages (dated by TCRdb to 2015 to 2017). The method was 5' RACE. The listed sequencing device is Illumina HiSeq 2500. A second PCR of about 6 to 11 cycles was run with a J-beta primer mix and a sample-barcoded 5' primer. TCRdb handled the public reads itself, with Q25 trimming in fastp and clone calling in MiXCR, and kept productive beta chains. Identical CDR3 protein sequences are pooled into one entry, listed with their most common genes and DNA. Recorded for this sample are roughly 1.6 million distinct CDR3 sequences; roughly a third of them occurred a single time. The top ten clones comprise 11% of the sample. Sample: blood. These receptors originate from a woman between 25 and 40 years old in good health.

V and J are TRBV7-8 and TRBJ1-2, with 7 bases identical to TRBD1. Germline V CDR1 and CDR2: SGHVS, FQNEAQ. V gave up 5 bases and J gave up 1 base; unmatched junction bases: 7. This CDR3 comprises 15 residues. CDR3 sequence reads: CASSPTGRFNYGYTF. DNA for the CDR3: TGTGCCAGCAGCCCGACAGGGAGGTTTAACTATGGCTACACCTTC.

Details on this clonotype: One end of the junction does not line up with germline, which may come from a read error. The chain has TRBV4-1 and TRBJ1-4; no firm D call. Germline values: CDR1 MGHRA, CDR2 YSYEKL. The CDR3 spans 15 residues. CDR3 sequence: CASSFLGREDEKLFF. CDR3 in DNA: TGCGCCAGCAGCTTCCTGGGGAGGGAGGATGAAAAGCTGTTTTTT.

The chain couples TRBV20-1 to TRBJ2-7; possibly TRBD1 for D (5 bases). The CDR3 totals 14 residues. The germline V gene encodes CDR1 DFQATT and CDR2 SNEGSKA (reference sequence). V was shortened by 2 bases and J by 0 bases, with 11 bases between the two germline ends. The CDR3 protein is CSARPPDISYEQYF. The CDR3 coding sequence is TGCAGTGCTAGACCTCCGGACATCTCCTACGAGCAGTACTTC.

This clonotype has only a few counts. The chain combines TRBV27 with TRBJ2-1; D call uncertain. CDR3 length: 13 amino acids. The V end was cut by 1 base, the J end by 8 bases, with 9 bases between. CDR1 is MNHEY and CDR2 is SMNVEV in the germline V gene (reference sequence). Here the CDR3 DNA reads TGTGCCAGCAGTTTATGGGGTGAGGATGAGCAGTTCTTC. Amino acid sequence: CASSLWGEDEQFF.

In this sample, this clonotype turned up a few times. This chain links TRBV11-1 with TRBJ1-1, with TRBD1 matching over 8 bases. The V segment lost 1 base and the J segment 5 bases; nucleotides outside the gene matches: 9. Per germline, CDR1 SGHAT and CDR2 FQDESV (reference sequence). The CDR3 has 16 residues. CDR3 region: CASSLGLGTGGTEAFF. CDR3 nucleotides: TGTGCCAGCAGCTTAGGACTAGGGACAGGAGGTACTGAAGCTTTCTTT.

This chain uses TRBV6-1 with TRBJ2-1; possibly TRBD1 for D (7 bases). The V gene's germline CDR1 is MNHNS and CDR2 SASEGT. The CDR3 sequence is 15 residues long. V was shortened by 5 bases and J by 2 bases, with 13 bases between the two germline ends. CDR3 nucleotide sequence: TGTGCCAGCAGTCTGGGGGGACAGCCCTACAATGAGCAGTTCTTC. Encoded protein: CASSLGGQPYNEQFF.

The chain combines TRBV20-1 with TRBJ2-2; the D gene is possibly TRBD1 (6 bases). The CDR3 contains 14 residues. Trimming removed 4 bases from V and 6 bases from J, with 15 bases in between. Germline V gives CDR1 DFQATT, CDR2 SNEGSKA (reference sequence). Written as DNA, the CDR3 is TGCAGTGCTATGTCAGGGGCGGTCTCCGGGGAGCTGTTTTTT. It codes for CSAMSGAVSGELFF.

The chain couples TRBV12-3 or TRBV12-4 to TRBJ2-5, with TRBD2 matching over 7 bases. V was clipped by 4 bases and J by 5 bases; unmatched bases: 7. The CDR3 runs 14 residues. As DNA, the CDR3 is TGTGCCAGCAGTTATCGGGGGAGGGTGGAGACCCAGTACTTC. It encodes CASSYRGRVETQYF.

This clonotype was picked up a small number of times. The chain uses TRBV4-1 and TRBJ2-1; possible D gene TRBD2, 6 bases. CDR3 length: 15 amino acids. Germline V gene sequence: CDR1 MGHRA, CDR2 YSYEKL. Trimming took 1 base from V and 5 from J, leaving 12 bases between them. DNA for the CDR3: TGCGCCAGCAGCCAAGGGATAGCGGCCCACAATGAGCAGTTCTTC. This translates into CASSQGIAAHNEQFF.

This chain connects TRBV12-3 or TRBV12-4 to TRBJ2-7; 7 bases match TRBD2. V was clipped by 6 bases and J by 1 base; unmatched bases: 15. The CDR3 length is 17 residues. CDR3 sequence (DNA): TGTGCCAGCAGCCCTAACCCCGGCAGGGAGGGTTCCTACGAGCAGTACTTC. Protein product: CASSPNPGREGSYEQYF.

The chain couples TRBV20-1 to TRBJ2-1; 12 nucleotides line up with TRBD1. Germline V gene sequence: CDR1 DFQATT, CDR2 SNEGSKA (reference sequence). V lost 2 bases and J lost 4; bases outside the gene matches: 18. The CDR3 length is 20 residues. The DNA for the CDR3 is TGCAGTGCTAGACCCACCGGGACAGGGGGCTTTGACGAATGGTACAATGAGCAGTTCTTC. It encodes CSARPTGTGGFDEWYNEQFF.

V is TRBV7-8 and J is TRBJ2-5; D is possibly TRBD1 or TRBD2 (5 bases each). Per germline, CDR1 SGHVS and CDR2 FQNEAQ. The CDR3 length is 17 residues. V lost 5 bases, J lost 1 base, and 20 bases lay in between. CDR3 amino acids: CASSPSGGRDGQETQYF. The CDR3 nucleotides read TGTGCCAGCAGCCCCAGTGGCGGACGGGACGGCCAAGAGACCCAGTACTTC.